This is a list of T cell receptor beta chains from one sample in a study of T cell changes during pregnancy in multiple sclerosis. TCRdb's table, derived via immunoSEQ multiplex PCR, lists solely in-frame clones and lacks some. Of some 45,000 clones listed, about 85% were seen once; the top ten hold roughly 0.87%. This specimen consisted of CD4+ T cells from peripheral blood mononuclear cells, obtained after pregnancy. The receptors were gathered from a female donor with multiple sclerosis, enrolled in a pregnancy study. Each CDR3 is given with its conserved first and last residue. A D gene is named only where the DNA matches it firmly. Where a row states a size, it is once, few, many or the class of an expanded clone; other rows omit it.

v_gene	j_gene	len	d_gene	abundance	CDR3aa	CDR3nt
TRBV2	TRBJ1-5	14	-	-	CASSQNRADQPQHF	TGTGCCAGCAGTCAGAACAGGGCCGATCAGCCCCAGCATTTT
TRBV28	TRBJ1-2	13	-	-	CASSILTGYGYTF	TGTGCCAGCAGTATATTGACGGGCTATGGCTACACCTTC
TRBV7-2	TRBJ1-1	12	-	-	CASSFGATEAFF	TGTGCCAGCAGCTTCGGAGCAACTGAAGCTTTCTTT
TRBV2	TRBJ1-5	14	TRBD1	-	CASSVRGTGQPQHF	TGTGCCAGCAGTGTAAGGGGGACAGGGCAGCCCCAGCATTTT
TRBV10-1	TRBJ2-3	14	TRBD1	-	CASSDGTASDTQYF	TGCGCCAGCAGTGACGGGACAGCCTCAGATACGCAGTATTTT
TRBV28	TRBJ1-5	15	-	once	CASSSARDNNQPQHF	TGTGCCAGCAGTTCTGCCCGGGACAACAATCAGCCCCAGCATTTT
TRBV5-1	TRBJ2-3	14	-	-	CASSARDSTDTQYF	TGCGCCAGCAGCGCGCGGGACAGCACAGATACGCAGTATTTT
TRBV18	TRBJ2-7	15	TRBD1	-	CASPRQPGQGYEQYF	TGTGCCAGCCCTCGCCAGCCGGGACAGGGCTACGAGCAGTACTTC
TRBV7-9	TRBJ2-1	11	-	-	CASSRSNEQFF	TGTGCCAGCAGCCGTTCCAATGAGCAGTTCTTC
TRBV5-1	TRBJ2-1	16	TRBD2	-	CASSFKIAGGANEQFF	TGCGCCAGCAGCTTCAAAATAGCGGGGGGGGCGAATGAGCAGTTCTTC
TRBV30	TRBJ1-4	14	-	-	CAWNQGGGWEKLFF	TGTGCCTGGAACCAGGGAGGGGGATGGGAAAAACTGTTTTTT
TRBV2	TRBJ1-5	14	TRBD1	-	CASQQGGGEQPQHF	TGTGCCAGCCAACAGGGGGGAGGAGAGCAGCCCCAGCATTTT
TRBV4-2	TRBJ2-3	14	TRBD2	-	CASSQARGADTQYF	TGTGCCAGCAGCCAAGCTCGGGGGGCAGATACGCAGTATTTT
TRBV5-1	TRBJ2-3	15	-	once	CASSAWGGFTDTQYF	TGCGCCAGCAGCGCATGGGGGGGCTTCACAGATACGCAGTATTTT
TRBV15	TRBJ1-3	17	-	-	CATSREIATAGGNTIYF	TGTGCCACCAGCAGAGAGATTGCGACAGCAGGTGGAAACACCATATATTTT
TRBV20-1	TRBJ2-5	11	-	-	CSARPGETQYF	TGCAGTGCTAGGCCGGGAGAGACCCAGTACTTC
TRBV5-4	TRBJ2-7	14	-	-	CASSLDPRTYEQYF	TGTGCCAGCAGCTTGGATCCCAGGACCTACGAGCAGTACTTC
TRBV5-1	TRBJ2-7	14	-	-	CASSNSTTSYEQYF	TGCGCCAGCAGCAATTCGACTACTTCCTACGAGCAGTACTTC
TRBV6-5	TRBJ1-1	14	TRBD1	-	CASREHTGGVEAFF	TGTGCCAGCAGAGAACACACAGGGGGCGTTGAAGCTTTCTTT
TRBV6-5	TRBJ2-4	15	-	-	CASSYSLATQNIQYF	TGTGCCAGCAGTTACTCTCTGGCAACCCAAAACATTCAGTACTTC
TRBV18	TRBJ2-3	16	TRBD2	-	CASSTSGGAGTDTQYF	TGTGCCAGCTCAACAAGCGGGGGGGCCGGCACAGATACGCAGTATTTT
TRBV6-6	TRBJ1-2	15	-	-	CASSLAREFLGGYTF	TGTGCCAGCAGTTTGGCCAGGGAATTCCTCGGGGGCTACACCTTC
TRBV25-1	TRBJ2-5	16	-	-	CASSEGERVFQETQYF	TGTGCCAGCAGTGAAGGGGAGCGAGTTTTTCAAGAGACCCAGTACTTC
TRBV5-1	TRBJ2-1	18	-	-	CASSLMMTRALPYNEQFF	TGCGCCAGCAGCCTAATGATGACCAGGGCGCTGCCCTACAATGAGCAGTTCTTC
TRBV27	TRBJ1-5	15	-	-	CASSLFRGINQPQHF	TGTGCCAGCAGTTTATTTAGGGGTATCAATCAGCCCCAGCATTTT
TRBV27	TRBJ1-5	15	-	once	CASSFNRDGNQPQHF	TGTGCCAGCAGTTTCAACAGGGATGGCAATCAGCCCCAGCATTTT
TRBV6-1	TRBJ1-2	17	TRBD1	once	CASSEVGNRGGNYGYTF	TGTGCCAGCAGTGAAGTCGGGAACAGGGGCGGTAACTATGGCTACACCTTC
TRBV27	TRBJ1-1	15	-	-	CASSLFGRSNTEAFF	TGTGCCAGCAGTTTATTCGGTAGGAGCAACACTGAAGCTTTCTTT
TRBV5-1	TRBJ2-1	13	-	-	CASSLDFKNEQFF	TGCGCCAGCAGCTTGGACTTTAAGAATGAGCAGTTCTTC
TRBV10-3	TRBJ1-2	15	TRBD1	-	CAIRDRTGGGYGYTF	TGTGCCATCAGGGACAGGACAGGGGGTGGCTATGGCTACACCTTC
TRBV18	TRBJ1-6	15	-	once	CASSLYTGYNSPLHF	TGTGCCAGCTCACTTTATACAGGATATAATTCACCCCTCCACTTT
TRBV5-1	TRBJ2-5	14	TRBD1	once	CASSPTTGAETQYF	TGCGCCAGCAGCCCGACGACAGGGGCAGAGACCCAGTACTTC
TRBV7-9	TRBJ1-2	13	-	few	CASSQTDFYGYTF	TGTGCCAGCAGCCAGACAGATTTTTATGGCTACACCTTC
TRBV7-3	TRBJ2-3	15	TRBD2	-	CASSPELAGGHTQYF	TGTGCCAGCAGCCCAGAACTAGCGGGGGGCCATACGCAGTATTTT
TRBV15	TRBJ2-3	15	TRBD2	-	CATSIGTSGGDTQYF	TGTGCCACCAGCATCGGGACTAGCGGGGGCGATACGCAGTATTTT
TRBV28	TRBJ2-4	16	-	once	CASSRGRPEGENIQYF	TGTGCCAGCAGTCGGGGACGCCCCGAGGGGGAAAACATTCAGTACTTC
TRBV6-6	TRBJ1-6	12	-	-	CASSKVESPLHF	TGTGCCAGCTCAAAAGTGGAGTCACCCCTCCACTTT
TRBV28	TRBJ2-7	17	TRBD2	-	CASSLSLAGALSYEQYF	TGTGCCAGCAGTTTAAGCCTAGCGGGGGCCCTGTCCTACGAGCAGTACTTC
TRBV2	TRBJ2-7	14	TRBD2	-	CANGRDLGTYEQYF	TGTGCCAACGGGAGGGATCTGGGAACCTACGAGCAGTACTTC
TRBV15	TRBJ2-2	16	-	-	CATSRDGAMNTGELFF	TGTGCCACCAGCAGAGATGGGGCTATGAACACCGGGGAGCTGTTTTTT
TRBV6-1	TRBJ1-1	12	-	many	CASSDRVTEAFF	TGTGCCAGCAGTGACAGGGTAACTGAAGCTTTCTTT
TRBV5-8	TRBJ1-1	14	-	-	CASSLGTLNTEAFF	TGTGCCAGCAGCCTCGGGACATTGAACACTGAAGCTTTCTTT
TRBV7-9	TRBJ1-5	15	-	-	CASSLQGASNQPQHF	TGTGCCAGCAGCTTACAGGGTGCTAGCAATCAGCCCCAGCATTTT
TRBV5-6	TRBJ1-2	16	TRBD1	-	CASSFVGGTANYGYTF	TGTGCCAGCAGCTTCGTTGGGGGGACAGCTAACTATGGCTACACCTTC
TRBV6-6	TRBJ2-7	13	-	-	CASSKTGSYEQYF	TGTGCCAGCAGTAAGACAGGTTCCTACGAGCAGTACTTC
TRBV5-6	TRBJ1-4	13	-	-	CASSLRQYEKLFF	TGTGCCAGCAGCTTAAGACAGTATGAAAAACTGTTTTTT
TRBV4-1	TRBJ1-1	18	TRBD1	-	CASSQETPWTEQGGEAFF	TGCGCCAGCAGCCAAGAGACCCCTTGGACCGAACAGGGGGGGGAAGCTTTCTTT
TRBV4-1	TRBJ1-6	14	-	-	CASSHPLENSPLHF	TGCGCCAGCAGCCACCCCTTGGAGAATTCACCCCTCCACTTT
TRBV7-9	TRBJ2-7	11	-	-	CASSAAGEQYF	TGTGCCAGCAGCGCCGCGGGGGAGCAGTACTTC
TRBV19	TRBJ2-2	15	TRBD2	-	CASSPWGGSGGELFF	TGTGCCAGTAGCCCGTGGGGGGGGTCTGGCGGGGAGCTGTTTTTT
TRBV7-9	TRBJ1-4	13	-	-	CASSLSPGEKLFF	TGTGCCAGCAGCTTAAGTCCAGGTGAAAAACTGTTTTTT
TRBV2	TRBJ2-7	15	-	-	CASKYADMIIYEQYF	TGTGCCAGCAAGTACGCGGACATGATTATCTACGAGCAGTACTTC
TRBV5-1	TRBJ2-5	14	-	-	CASSLGTLKETQYF	TGCGCCAGCAGCTTAGGGACTTTAAAAGAGACCCAGTACTTC